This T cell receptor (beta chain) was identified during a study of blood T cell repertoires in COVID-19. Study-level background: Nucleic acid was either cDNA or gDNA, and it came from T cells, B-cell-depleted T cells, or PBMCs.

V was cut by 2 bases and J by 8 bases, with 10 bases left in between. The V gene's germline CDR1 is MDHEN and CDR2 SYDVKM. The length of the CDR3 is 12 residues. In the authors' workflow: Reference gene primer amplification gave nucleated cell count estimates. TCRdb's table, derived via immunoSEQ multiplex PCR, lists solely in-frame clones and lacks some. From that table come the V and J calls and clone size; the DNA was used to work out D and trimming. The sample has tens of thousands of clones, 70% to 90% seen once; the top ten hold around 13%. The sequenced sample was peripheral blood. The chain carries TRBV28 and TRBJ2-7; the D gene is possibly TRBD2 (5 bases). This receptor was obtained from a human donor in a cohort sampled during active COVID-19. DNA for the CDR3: TGTGCCAGCAGTTTAATCGGGGAAAAGCAGTACTTC. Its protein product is CASSLIGEKQYF.